What follows are 4 T cell receptor beta chains derived from one specimen sequenced in a study of T cell responses to AZD1222 COVID-19 vaccine. Clones were read by immunoSEQ multiplex PCR, and TCRdb kept only the in-frame ones, dropping some. The table has around 130,000 clones, approximately 94% seen once. The specimen comprised peripheral blood, sampled on day 0 of AZD1222 vaccination. Receptors originate from an adult in good health.

CDR3 nucleotides: TGTGCCAGCAGCGTACAGGGTTGGACTGAAGCTTTCTTT. Encoded protein: CASSVQGWTEAFF. This chain connects TRBV5-4 to TRBJ1-1, with a tentative D call TRBD1 (6 bases). Per germline, CDR1 SGHNT and CDR2 YYREEE (reference sequence). Trimming shortened V by 4 bases and J by 5 bases, and 12 bases separated the two germline ends. The CDR3 consists of 13 residues.

This rearrangement joins TRBV15 to TRBJ1-3; no reliable D call. Between the trimmed V and J ends, which lost 0 bases and 7 bases, there was a span of 19 bases. The CDR3 sequence is 17 residues long. The germline V gene has CDR1 LNHNV and CDR2 YYDKDF (reference sequence). The CDR3 spells CATSRDLDGDKGNTIYF. The CDR3 DNA sequence: TGTGCCACCAGCAGAGATCTAGATGGGGATAAGGGTAACACCATATATTTT.

The gene calls are TRBV19 and TRBJ1-2, with D possibly being TRBD1 (5 bases). V was cut by 6 bases and J by 4 bases, with 12 bases left in between. The CDR3 has 13 residues. The germline V gene encodes CDR1 LNHDA and CDR2 SQIVND (reference sequence). The CDR3 bases are TGTGCCAGTAGGTCGGGACTGCTCTATGGCTACACCTTC. The encoded protein is CASRSGLLYGYTF.

CDR3 bases: TGTGCCAGCAGCCAAGATTCCGGGGTGGGTTCACCCCTCCACTTT. It codes for CASSQDSGVGSPLHF. The chain carries TRBV4-2 and TRBJ1-6; D is unresolved. The CDR3 is 15 amino acids. Trimming stripped 0 bases from V and 9 bases from J, with 12 bases between. Germline CDR1 reads LGHNA; CDR2 reads YNFKEQ.